This is a list of T cell receptor beta chains from one sample in a study of monozygotic twins with inflammatory bowel disease. TCRdb re-called the 5' RACE reads and shows each CDR3 protein once, DNA omitted. This table holds more than 300,000 distinct CDR3 sequences. Sequenced input: blood. Source of these receptors: a human donor with ulcerative colitis or Crohn's disease, or a healthy co-twin of an affected twin (not recorded which). The CDR3 runs from the conserved cysteine through the conserved F or W. The order of the fields is J gene, V gene, CDR3 protein.

TRBJ1-1 TRBV7-9 CASSAVNADTEAFF
TRBJ1-6 TRBV27 CASSFGGSISPLHF
TRBJ2-1 TRBV11-1 CASSPRLGSGGPNNEQFF
TRBJ2-7 TRBV20-1 CSARYLGDSYEQYF
TRBJ2-7 TRBV7-6 CASSLATGQGNYEQYF
TRBJ1-5 TRBV12-3/TRBV12-4 CASSRTGVSNQPQHF
TRBJ2-1 TRBV20-1 CSARRGRDEQFF
TRBJ1-5 TRBV9 CASSAAPTSNQPQHF
TRBJ1-6 TRBV20-1 CSATQGASNSPLHF
TRBJ2-3 TRBV12-3/TRBV12-4 CASEVRGLGTQYF